The 15 T cell receptor beta chains below were found in one sample sequenced in a study of T cells in Graves' hyperthyroidism and ophthalmopathy. RNA transcripts gave rise to amplified TCR beta CDR3 regions. The HTBI set primed first-round TCR CDR3 RT-PCR. TCRdb recomputed calls from the multiplex PCR reads with MiXCR, one row per CDR3 protein. In the table there are hundreds of thousands of distinct CDR3 sequences, roughly 15% of which are singletons. Material for sequencing was blood. The receptors come from a woman aged 45 to 65 with Graves' ophthalmopathy.

This clonotype was seen at least ten times. The chain is built from TRBV12-3 or TRBV12-4 and TRBJ2-5, with 7 bases matching TRBD1. J gave up 5 bases and V 3 bases, and 15 bases lay outside the gene matches. The CDR3 sequence is 17 residues long. This chain's CDR3 is CASSLLMGSGGAETQYF. The CDR3 DNA reads as TGTGCCAGCAGTTTGTTAATGGGGTCAGGGGGTGCTGAGACCCAGTACTTC.

In its sample, this clonotype was seen many times. The V and J genes are TRBV2 and TRBJ1-5, with D hard to call. V gave up 1 base and J gave up 4 bases, with 11 bases separating them. The CDR3 covers 15 residues. Germline values: CDR1 SNHLY, CDR2 FYNNEI. The CDR3 here is CASSEGSTGNQPQHF. The CDR3 DNA sequence: TGTGCCAGCAGTGAAGGCTCCACCGGGAATCAGCCCCAGCATTTT.

This clonotype has only a few counts. The genes are TRBV30 and TRBJ2-4; D is possibly TRBD1 (5 bases). CDR1 is GTSNPN, CDR2 SVGIG, per germline (reference sequence). V lost 2 bases and J lost 4, with 15 bases in between. The CDR3 is 15 residues long. In DNA, the CDR3 is TGTGCCTGGAGTATATGGGGCTCAAATAAAAACATTCAGTACTTC. It translates to CAWSIWGSNKNIQYF.

This clonotype occurred many times. J is TRBJ2-5 and V is TRBV20-1; 7 bases map to TRBD1. With V trimmed by 6 bases and J by 5 bases, 12 bases remained unmatched. This CDR3 contains 14 residues. Germline V lookup: CDR1 DFQATT, CDR2 SNEGSKA (reference sequence). CDR3 residues: CSAAQRGRRETQYF. The CDR3 bases are TGCAGTGCGGCTCAGAGGGGGCGCAGGGAGACCCAGTACTTC.

The chain carries TRBV4-3 and TRBJ2-1; TRBD2 agrees at 12 bases. Germline CDR1 LGHNA, CDR2 YSLEER. J gave up 9 bases and V 4 bases, and 7 bases lay outside the gene matches. This CDR3 contains 15 residues. The CDR3 loop is CASSPLAGGPSEQFF. The CDR3 nucleotides are TGCGCCAGCAGCCCTCTAGCGGGAGGGCCATCTGAGCAGTTCTTC.

This clonotype came up many times. DNA for the CDR3: TGTGCCAGCAGCTTAAGGAGCCCGGGACATGGAAACACCATATATTTT. This codes for CASSLRSPGHGNTIYF. The chain couples TRBV7-2 to TRBJ1-3; perhaps TRBD1 as D (6 bases). This CDR3 is built from 16 residues. Between the trimmed V and J ends, which lost 2 bases and 3 bases, there was a span of 14 bases. Germline lookup yields CDR1 SGHTA and CDR2 FQGNSA.

Ten or more counts support this clonotype. The chain combines TRBV7-3 with TRBJ1-2; D is unresolved. The CDR3 contains 15 residues. V shed 2 bases and J shed 5 bases, with 15 bases lying between them. CDR1 and CDR2 (germline): SGHTA, FQGTGA. The DNA of the CDR3 is TGTGCCAGCAGCTTAGATTCAGCGAATATTTATGGCTACACCTTC. This encodes CASSLDSANIYGYTF.

This clonotype was recorded many times. V usage is TRBV2 and J usage is TRBJ1-1; D call uncertain. The V end was cut by 8 bases, the J end by 0 bases, with 10 bases between. The CDR3 is 13 amino acids. Germline assignment: CDR1 SNHLY and CDR2 FYNNEI. CDR3 nucleotide sequence: TGTGCCAGCTCAAATGAGGTGAACACTGAAGCTTTCTTT. This gives the protein CASSNEVNTEAFF.

The CDR3: CASSPGQGLSYGYTF. The CDR3 DNA reads TGCGCCAGCAGCCCTGGACAGGGGTTGAGCTATGGCTACACCTTC. The V and J genes are TRBV4-3 and TRBJ1-2; TRBD1 matches 9 bases. The V gene's germline CDR1 is LGHNA and CDR2 YSLEER. Trimming took 4 bases from V and 4 from J; bases not matched to a gene: 7. This CDR3 is 15 amino acids long.

Comments on this clonotype: The junction and the germline gene differ at one end; a read error may be behind it. The chain combines TRBV7-7 with TRBJ2-1; no reliable D call. The CDR3 spans 13 residues. From germline, CDR1 is SSHAT and CDR2 FNYEAQ (reference sequence). The CDR3 is CASSRKPGAEQFF. CDR3 bases: TGTGCTAGCAGCCGTAAACCAGGAGCCGAGCAGTTCTTC.

The rearrangement uses TRBV6-1 and TRBJ2-2; 9 bases align to TRBD2. This CDR3 has 16 amino acids. The ends lost 6 bases at V and 0 bases at J; junction bases unmatched: 5. CDR1 and CDR2 (germline): MNHNS, SASEGT. The CDR3 nucleotides read TGTGCCAGCAGCTCTGGGACTAGCACGAACACCGGGGAGCTGTTTTTT. This sequence encodes CASSSGTSTNTGELFF.

This clonotype was recorded many times. CDR3 residues: CASSLTQGPPYNEQFF. CDR3 nucleotide sequence: TGTGCCAGCAGCCTAACCCAGGGGCCTCCCTACAATGAGCAGTTCTTC. The J gene is TRBJ2-1, the V gene TRBV11-2, with TRBD1 as a possible D gene (6 bases). Germline assignment: CDR1 SGHAT and CDR2 FQNNGV. This CDR3 comprises 16 residues. The V gene lost 5 bases and the J gene lost 2 bases, with 16 bases spanning the gap.

The table lists this clonotype with many counts. The rearrangement links TRBV11-2 to TRBJ1-1; D gene unclear. V was trimmed by 1 base and J by 3 bases, leaving 15 bases between them. Germline lookup yields CDR1 SGHAT and CDR2 FQNNGV. This CDR3 has 16 residues. The CDR3 sequence is CASSLVGGSLDTEAFF. As DNA, the CDR3 is TGTGCCAGCAGCTTAGTCGGAGGGTCTCTGGACACTGAAGCTTTCTTT.

This clonotype was found a few times. The V and J genes are TRBV27 and TRBJ2-1; 10 positions agree with TRBD2. There are 15 residues in the CDR3. Germline V gives CDR1 MNHEY, CDR2 SMNVEV (reference sequence). V was pared by 7 bases and J by 8 bases, with 11 bases of the junction left unmatched. CDR3 coding DNA: TGTGCCAGCAAGTCGGCTAGCGGGAGCTGGGATGAGCAGTTCTTC. This gives the protein CASKSASGSWDEQFF.

The sample holds a few counts of this clonotype. V gene TRBV4-2 combines with J gene TRBJ2-7; the D gene is possibly TRBD2 (6 bases). The CDR3 is 15 residues long. V lost 1 base, J lost 5 bases, and 15 bases lay in between. CDR1 LGHNA and CDR2 YNFKEQ come from the germline V gene. CDR3 region: CASSQATASAHEQYF. CDR3 DNA sequence: TGTGCCAGCAGCCAAGCAACGGCTAGCGCCCACGAGCAGTACTTC.